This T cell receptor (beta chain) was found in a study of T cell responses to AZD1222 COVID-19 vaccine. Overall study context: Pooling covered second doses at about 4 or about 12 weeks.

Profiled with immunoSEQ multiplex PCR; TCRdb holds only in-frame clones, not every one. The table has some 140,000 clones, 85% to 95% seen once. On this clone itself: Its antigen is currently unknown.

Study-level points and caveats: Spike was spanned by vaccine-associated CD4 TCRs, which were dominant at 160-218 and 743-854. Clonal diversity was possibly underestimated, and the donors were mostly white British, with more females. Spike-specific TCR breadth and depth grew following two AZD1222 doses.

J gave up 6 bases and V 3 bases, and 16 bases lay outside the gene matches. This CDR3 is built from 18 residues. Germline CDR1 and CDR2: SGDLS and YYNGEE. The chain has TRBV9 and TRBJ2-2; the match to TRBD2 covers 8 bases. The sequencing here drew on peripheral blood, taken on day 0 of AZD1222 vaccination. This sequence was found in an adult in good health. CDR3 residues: CASSGPGMVAGYPGELFF. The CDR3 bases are TGTGCCAGCAGCGGGCCGGGTATGGTAGCGGGATACCCCGGGGAGCTGTTTTTT.